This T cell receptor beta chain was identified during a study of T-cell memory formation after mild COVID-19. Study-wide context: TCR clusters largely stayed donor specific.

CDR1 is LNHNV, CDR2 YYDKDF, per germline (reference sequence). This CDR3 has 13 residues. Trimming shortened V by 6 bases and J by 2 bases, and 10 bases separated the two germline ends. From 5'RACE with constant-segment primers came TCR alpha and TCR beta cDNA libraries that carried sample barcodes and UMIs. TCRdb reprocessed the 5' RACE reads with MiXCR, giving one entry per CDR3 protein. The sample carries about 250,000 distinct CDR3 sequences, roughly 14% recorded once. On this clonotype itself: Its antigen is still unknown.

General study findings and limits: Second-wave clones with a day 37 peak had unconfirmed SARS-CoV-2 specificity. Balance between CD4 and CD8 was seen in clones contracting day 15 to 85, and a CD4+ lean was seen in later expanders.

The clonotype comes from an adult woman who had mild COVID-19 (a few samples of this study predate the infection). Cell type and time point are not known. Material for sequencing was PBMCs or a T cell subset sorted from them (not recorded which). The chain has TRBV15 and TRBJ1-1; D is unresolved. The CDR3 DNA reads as TGTGCCACCAGGTTTGCACTAAACACTGAAGCTTTCTTT. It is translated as CATRFALNTEAFF. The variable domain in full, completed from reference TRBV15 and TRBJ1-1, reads DAMVIQNPRYQVTQFGKPVTLSCSQTLNHNVMYWYQQKSSQAPKLLFHYYDKDFNNEADTPDNFQSRRPNTSFCFLDIRSPGLGDTAMYLCATRFALNTEAFFGQGTRLTVV.